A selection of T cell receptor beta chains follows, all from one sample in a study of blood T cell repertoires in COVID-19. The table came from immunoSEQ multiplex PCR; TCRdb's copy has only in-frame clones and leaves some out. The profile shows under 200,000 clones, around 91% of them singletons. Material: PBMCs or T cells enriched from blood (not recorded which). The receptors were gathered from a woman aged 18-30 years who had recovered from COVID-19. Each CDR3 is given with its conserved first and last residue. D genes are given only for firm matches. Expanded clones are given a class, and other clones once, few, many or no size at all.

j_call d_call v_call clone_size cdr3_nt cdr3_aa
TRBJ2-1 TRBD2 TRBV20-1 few TGCAGTGTTAGTGGGACTAGCACCTACAATGAGCAGTTCTTC CSVSGTSTYNEQFF
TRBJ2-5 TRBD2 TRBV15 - TGTGCCACCAGCAGCCCGGGAGTGGCTAGCGGGCCCCAAGAGACCCAGTACTTC CATSSPGVASGPQETQYF
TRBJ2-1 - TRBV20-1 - TGCAGTGCAGCACAGGGTAGGGAGCAGTTCTTC CSAAQGREQFF
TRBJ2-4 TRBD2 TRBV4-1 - TGCGCCAGCAGCCAGCCCCGAGAGGGGACTAGGAAAAACATTCAGTACTTC CASSQPREGTRKNIQYF
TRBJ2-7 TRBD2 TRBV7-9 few TGTGCCAGCAGCTCCAGAGCGGGAGGGCATTTCGAGCAGTACTTC CASSSRAGGHFEQYF
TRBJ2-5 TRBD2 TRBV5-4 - TGTGCCAGCAGCTCGGGACTAGCGGAAGAGACCCAGTACTTC CASSSGLAEETQYF
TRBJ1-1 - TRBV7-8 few TGTGCCAGCAGCTTAGGACAGCCGAACACTGAAGCTTTCTTT CASSLGQPNTEAFF
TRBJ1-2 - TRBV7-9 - TGTGCCAGCAGCTACAGCTATGGCTACACCTTC CASSYSYGYTF
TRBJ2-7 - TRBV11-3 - TGTGCCAGTGGGTCGGAGGCCTACGAGCAGTACTTC CASGSEAYEQYF
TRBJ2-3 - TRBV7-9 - TGTGCCAGCAGCTCCATTAGCGGTAGCACAGATACGCAGTATTTT CASSSISGSTDTQYF
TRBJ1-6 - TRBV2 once TGTGCCAGCAGCGAAGAGGCGGGTCTTTCGTCACCCCTCCACTTT CASSEEAGLSSPLHF
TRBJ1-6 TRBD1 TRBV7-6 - TGTGCCAGCAGCTTAGCGGACAGGGGTTCACCCCTCCACTTT CASSLADRGSPLHF
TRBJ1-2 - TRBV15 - TGTGCCACCAGCAGGGACGGATCAGGGGACTATGGCTACACCTTC CATSRDGSGDYGYTF
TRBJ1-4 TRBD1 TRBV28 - TGTGCCAGCAAGCCGGGACAGACCTACTTTGATGAAAAACTGTTTTTT CASKPGQTYFDEKLFF
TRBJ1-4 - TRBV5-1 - TGCGCCAGCAGCCTCCGTCATGGGGCCGGGGAAAAACTGTTTTTT CASSLRHGAGEKLFF
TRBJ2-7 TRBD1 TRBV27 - TGTGCCAGCAGCCAGGGCGGACAGGGGTCCTACGAGCAGTACTTC CASSQGGQGSYEQYF
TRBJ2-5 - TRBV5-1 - TGCGCCAGCAGGTCGGCAGGGGTAAAAGAGACCCAGTACTTC CASRSAGVKETQYF
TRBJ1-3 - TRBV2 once TGTGCCAGCAGTGGGCAGGGGCCATCCGGAAACACCATATATTTT CASSGQGPSGNTIYF
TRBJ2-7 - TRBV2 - TGTGCCAGCATACCTCCGACTAGGAAAGGCGGCGAGCAGTACTTC CASIPPTRKGGEQYF
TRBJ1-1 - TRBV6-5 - TGTGCCAGCAGTTTCAAGGGGGAGCACACTGAAGCTTTCTTT CASSFKGEHTEAFF
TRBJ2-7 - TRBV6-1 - TGTGCCAGCAGTGAAGCGGGGGGGGCATCCGAGCAGTACTTC CASSEAGGASEQYF
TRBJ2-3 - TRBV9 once TGTGCCAGCAGCGTAGCCATTAGCACAGATACGCAGTATTTT CASSVAISTDTQYF
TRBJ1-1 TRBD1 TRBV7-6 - TGTGCCAGCAGCCTAAGGACAGGGCGTATAGCTGAAGCTTTCTTT CASSLRTGRIAEAFF
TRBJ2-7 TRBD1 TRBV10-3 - TGTGCCATCAGCTTGACCTCCGGGACAGGGGACCTCCAGGGCTCCTACGAGCAGTACTTC CAISLTSGTGDLQGSYEQYF
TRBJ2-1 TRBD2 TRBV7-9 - TGTGCCAGCAGCTTCGCGGGGGGGCTTGAAGAGCAGTTCTTC CASSFAGGLEEQFF
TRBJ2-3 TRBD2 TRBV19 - TGTGCCAGTACCCTAGCGGTTAGCACAGATACGCAGTATTTT CASTLAVSTDTQYF
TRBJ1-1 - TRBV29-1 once TGCAGCGTTAACCCAGGGAACACTGAAGCTTTCTTT CSVNPGNTEAFF
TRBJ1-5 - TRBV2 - TGTGCCAGCAGTGAAGCCCGGGGTGGGCCCCAGCATTTT CASSEARGGPQHF
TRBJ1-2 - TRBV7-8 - TGTGCCAGCAGCCCACCGGGGAGTGGCTACACCTTC CASSPPGSGYTF
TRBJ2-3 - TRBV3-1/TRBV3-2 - TGTGCCAGCAGCCCCCCTGGGAGAAGGACAGATACGCAGTATTTT CASSPPGRRTDTQYF
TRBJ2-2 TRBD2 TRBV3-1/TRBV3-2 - TGTGCCAGCAGCCCCTGGTGGGCTAGCGGAACGAACACCGGGGAGCTGTTTTTT CASSPWWASGTNTGELFF
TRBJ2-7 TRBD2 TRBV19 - TGTGCCAGTAGTACTCGAGGACTAGCAGGCGAGCAGTACTTC CASSTRGLAGEQYF
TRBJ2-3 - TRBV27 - TGTGCCAGCACCCTTAGGGGGGATACGCAGTATTTT CASTLRGDTQYF
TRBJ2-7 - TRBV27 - TGTGCCAGCAGTTCCCTCCGCGGAGGGAGCGAGCAGTACTTC CASSSLRGGSEQYF
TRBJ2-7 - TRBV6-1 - TGTGCCAGCAGTAAAGCCAACGAGCAGTACTTC CASSKANEQYF
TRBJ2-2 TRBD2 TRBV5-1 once TGCGCCAGCAGCTCGCGACTAGCGGGAGTATCCGGGGAGCTGTTTTTT CASSSRLAGVSGELFF
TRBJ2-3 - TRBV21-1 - TGTGCCAGCAGCAAACCCGGGACTAGCGGGAGTTCAGATACGCAGTATTTT CASSKPGTSGSSDTQYF
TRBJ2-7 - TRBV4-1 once TGCGCCAGCAGCCCGGGGGCCGGGACTACAGAGCAGTACTTC CASSPGAGTTEQYF
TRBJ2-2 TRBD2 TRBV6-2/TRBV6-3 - TGTGCCAGCAGTTTCCTAGCGGGAGGGCCTTTCGGGGAGCTGTTTTTT CASSFLAGGPFGELFF
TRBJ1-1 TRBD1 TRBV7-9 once TGTGCCAGCAGCTTAGGGACAGGTGAAGCTTTCTTT CASSLGTGEAFF
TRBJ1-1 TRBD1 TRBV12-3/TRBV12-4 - TGTGCCAGCAGTAGACAGGGGAGCACTGAAGCTTTCTTT CASSRQGSTEAFF
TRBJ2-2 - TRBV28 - TGTGCCAGCACGACCAGGGTTTTGCACACCGGGGAGCTGTTTTTT CASTTRVLHTGELFF
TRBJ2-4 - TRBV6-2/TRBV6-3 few TGTGCCAGCAGCCATCTAGCCAAAAACATTCAGTACTTC CASSHLAKNIQYF
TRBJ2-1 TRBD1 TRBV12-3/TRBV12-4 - TGTGCCAGCAGTACGGGACAGCGTAATGAGCAGTTCTTC CASSTGQRNEQFF
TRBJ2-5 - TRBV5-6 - TGTGCCAGCAGCTTGAGGAGTCTGAGGGTGAAAGAGACCCAGTACTTC CASSLRSLRVKETQYF
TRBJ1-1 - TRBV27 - TGTGCCAGCAGGTTGGACCTTGGGAGTCCTGAAGCTTTCTTT CASRLDLGSPEAFF